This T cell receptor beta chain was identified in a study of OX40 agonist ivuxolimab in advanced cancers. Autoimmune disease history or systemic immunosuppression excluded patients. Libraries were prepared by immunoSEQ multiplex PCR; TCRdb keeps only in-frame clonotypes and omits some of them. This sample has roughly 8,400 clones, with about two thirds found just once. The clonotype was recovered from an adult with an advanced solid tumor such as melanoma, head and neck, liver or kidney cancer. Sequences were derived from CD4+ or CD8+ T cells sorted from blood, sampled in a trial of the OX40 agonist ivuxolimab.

CDR3 nucleotides: TGTGCCACCAGCCATATCTATGGGGCTACTATTGAAGCTTTCTTT. Translating gives CATSHIYGATIEAFF. This sequence joins TRBV15 and TRBJ1-1, with TRBD1 as a possible D gene (5 bases). V dropped 5 bases and J dropped 7 bases, with 20 bases sitting between them. Germline-derived CDR1 and CDR2 are LNHNV and YYDKDF (reference sequence). The CDR3 is 15 amino acids.